Each of the 17 T cell receptor beta chains below was sequenced from the same sample in a study of early stage breast cancer tumors. TCRdb's table, derived via immunoSEQ multiplex PCR, lists solely in-frame clones and lacks some. The table has some 30,000 clones, around 67% seen once. Sequencing used breast tumor tissue. The source of these receptors is a person aged 30 to 39 with breast cancer.

This chain uses TRBV5-5 with TRBJ2-3; D is tentatively TRBD1 or TRBD2 (5 bases each). V was pared by 4 bases and J by 3 bases, with 15 bases between. Germline CDR1 SGHKS, CDR2 YYEKEE (reference sequence). The CDR3 is 15 amino acids. In DNA form, the CDR3 reads TGTGCCAGCAGCCTGGGTGCCGGGGCGACAGATACGCAGTATTTT. Its translation is CASSLGAGATDTQYF.

The CDR3 DNA sequence: TGTGCCACCAGCAGAGGGACTAGCGCTAACAATGAGCAGTTCTTC. Translation gives CATSRGTSANNEQFF. V usage is TRBV15 and J usage is TRBJ2-1; 9 nucleotides match TRBD2. The germline CDR1 and CDR2 sequences are LNHNV and YYDKDF (reference sequence). CDR3 length: 15 residues. V was clipped by 1 base and J by 5 bases; unmatched bases: 3.

The J gene is TRBJ1-4, the V gene TRBV11-2; 7 bases line up with TRBD1. CDR3 length: 15 amino acids. The germline CDR1 and CDR2 sequences are SGHAT and FQNNGV. V gave up 5 bases and J gave up 0 bases; unmatched junction bases: 3. The chain's CDR3 is CASSPGQATNEKLFF. The CDR3 DNA follows: TGTGCCAGCAGCCCAGGACAGGCAACTAATGAAAAACTGTTTTTT.

The J gene is TRBJ1-2, the V gene TRBV25-1, with 11 bases lining up with TRBD1. The CDR3 covers 18 residues. The V segment lost 4 bases and the J segment 7 bases; nucleotides outside the gene matches: 17. The germline V gene has CDR1 MGHDK and CDR2 SYGVNS. The DNA for the CDR3 is TGTGCCAGCAGTGCCTCCTGGTGGACAGGGGGCGTCCAATCTGGCTACACCTTC. As protein: CASSASWWTGGVQSGYTF.

The chain joins TRBV4-1 to TRBJ2-3; 8 bases agree with TRBD2. Germline V CDR1 and CDR2: MGHRA, YSYEKL. The CDR3 is 15 amino acids. V dropped 6 bases and J dropped 5; count of bases not matched to a gene: 10. CDR3 DNA sequence: TGCGCCAGCAGACACGGCCCGGGAGGGGGAGATACGCAGTATTTT. Encoded protein: CASRHGPGGGDTQYF.

In this sample, this clone turned up a few times. The chain is built from TRBV19 and TRBJ1-3; TRBD1 aligns across 7 bases. V shed 3 bases, J shed 1 base, and the junction held 6 bases outside the gene matches. The CDR3 runs to 16 residues. In germline, CDR1 is LNHDA, CDR2 SQIVND (reference sequence). CDR3 amino acids: CASSIWAGGSGNTIYF. The CDR3 DNA reads as TGTGCCAGTAGTATTTGGGCAGGGGGATCTGGAAACACCATATATTTT.

This chain uses TRBV4-3 with TRBJ1-4, with D tentatively TRBD1 (5 bases). The V end lost 2 bases, the J end lost 7 bases, and 11 bases lay between the germline ends. CDR1 is LGHNA, CDR2 YSLEER, per germline. The CDR3 extends over 14 amino acids. CDR3 sequence (DNA): TGCGCCAGCAGCCAATGGACACCGGGTGAAAAACTGTTTTTT. Protein: CASSQWTPGEKLFF.

The chain links TRBV6-5 to TRBJ1-2; no firm D call. The germline V gene encodes CDR1 MNHEY and CDR2 SVGAGI. The V end lost 6 bases, the J end lost 2 bases, and 10 bases lay between the germline ends. The length of the CDR3 is 13 residues. CDR3 DNA: TGTGCCAGCAGGCCCGGGGTAAACTATGGCTACACCTTC. Translated: CASRPGVNYGYTF.

The chain has TRBV6-6 and TRBJ2-5; TRBD1 aligns across 7 bases. The V segment lost 7 bases and the J segment 5 bases; nucleotides outside the gene matches: 16. The CDR3 loop spans 16 amino acids. The germline V gene encodes CDR1 MNHNY and CDR2 SVGAGI (reference sequence). CDR3 in DNA: TGTGCCAGCAAAACGACCACTAGGGGGCGCGGGGAGACCCAGTACTTC. Its protein product is CASKTTTRGRGETQYF.

The V call is TRBV18, the J call TRBJ2-3; D tentatively fits TRBD1 or TRBD2 (7 bases each). Germline CDR1 reads KGHSH; CDR2 reads LQKENI. The germline V and J ends were trimmed by 8 bases and 5 bases, with 14 bases remaining between them. The CDR3 length is 13 residues. CDR3 in amino acids: CASLQGEGDTQYF. CDR3 nucleotide sequence: TGTGCCAGCCTGCAGGGGGAGGGAGATACGCAGTATTTT. Using reference TRBV18 and TRBJ2-3 for the parts outside the CDR3, the full variable domain is NAGVMQNPRHLVRRRGQEARLRCSPMKGHSHVYWYRQLPEEGLKFMVYLQKENIIDESGMPKERFSAEFPKEGPSILRIQQVVRGDSAAYFCASLQGEGDTQYFGPGTRLTVL.

This sequence joins TRBV19 and TRBJ1-2; the D is unclear. The V and J ends lost 6 bases and 8 bases respectively, with 13 bases between them. This CDR3 comprises 12 residues. Germline V gene sequence: CDR1 LNHDA, CDR2 SQIVND (reference sequence). The CDR3 DNA reads as TGTGCCAGTAGCCCCGGAGGGATCGGCTACACCTTC. Its protein is CASSPGGIGYTF.

The V gene is TRBV6-5, the J gene TRBJ2-1, with D unclear. Germline V gene sequence: CDR1 MNHEY, CDR2 SVGAGI. V dropped 5 bases and J dropped 3 bases, with 8 bases sitting between them. The CDR3 totals 13 residues. The CDR3 DNA reads TGTGCCAGCAGTCCACTTGTCTACAATGAGCAGTTCTTC. Its translation is CASSPLVYNEQFF.

This rearrangement joins TRBV30 to TRBJ2-1, with D maybe TRBD2 (6 bases). The V end was cut by 5 bases, the J end by 10 bases, with 12 bases between. This CDR3 region has 11 residues. Germline loops: CDR1 GTSNPN, CDR2 SVGIG (reference sequence). CDR3 region: CAWGRLGEQFF. The CDR3 DNA is TGTGCCTGGGGCCGACTAGGAGAGCAGTTCTTC.

The J gene is TRBJ2-1, the V gene TRBV18; TRBD2 is a possible D gene (5 bases). The CDR3 loop spans 18 amino acids. Germline loops: CDR1 KGHSH, CDR2 LQKENI. Trimming removed 6 bases from V and 4 bases from J, with 25 bases in between. The CDR3 DNA reads as TGTGCCAGCTCGGATCAGCCCCCGGTCGCGGGCCTTTACAATGAGCAGTTCTTC. The encoded protein is CASSDQPPVAGLYNEQFF.

CDR3 in amino acids: CASSLQGARGQPQHF. In DNA, the CDR3 is TGTGCCAGCAGTTTACAGGGGGCGAGAGGTCAGCCCCAGCATTTT. The chain combines TRBV6-1 with TRBJ1-5, with TRBD1 matching 9 bases. Germline CDR1 and CDR2: MNHNS and SASEGT. J lost 6 bases, V lost 5 bases, and 8 bases had no gene match. The CDR3 contains 15 residues.

The gene calls are TRBV19 and TRBJ1-2, with TRBD1 identical over 9 bases. Germline lookup yields CDR1 LNHDA and CDR2 SQIVND (reference sequence). The CDR3 consists of 14 residues. V was clipped by 7 bases and J by 4 bases; unmatched bases: 7. The CDR3 is CASMESTGGYGYTF. The CDR3 DNA reads TGTGCCAGTATGGAATCGACAGGGGGCTATGGCTACACCTTC.

This clone came up once. The chain uses TRBV5-4 and TRBJ2-1, with D possibly being TRBD2 (5 bases). Trimming shortened V by 0 bases and J by 9 bases, and 13 bases separated the two germline ends. Germline V gene lookup returns CDR1 SGHNT and CDR2 YYREEE (reference sequence). The CDR3 runs 14 residues. CDR3 sequence (DNA): TGTGCCAGCAGCTTGGAGGCGGGTCAGGCTGAGCAGTTCTTC. It codes for CASSLEAGQAEQFF.